The rows below give T cell receptor beta chains drawn from one sample of a study of shared clonotypes between healthy human individuals. Method: immunoSEQ multiplex PCR; TCRdb's copy keeps in-frame clones and lacks some. The table includes millions of clones, around nine tenths detected once. The material sequenced was naive CD4+ T cells sorted from blood. Receptor source: a young man in good health. Each CDR3 is given with its conserved first and last residue. The D gene is left open where the match is weak. Clone size is shown for a subset of rows, as once, few, many or a class of expanded clone.

len	v_gene	abundance	j_gene	d_gene	CDR3nt	CDR3aa
15	TRBV6-1	once	TRBJ2-5	TRBD2	TGTGCCAGCAGTGTCCGACTAGCGGGATGGGAGACCCAGTACTTC	CASSVRLAGWETQYF
14	TRBV11-2	NA	TRBJ1-3	TRBD1	TGTGCCAGCAGCGCCGGGACAGCTGGAAACACCATATATTTT	CASSAGTAGNTIYF
15	TRBV7-2	NA	TRBJ2-1	NA	TGTGCCAGCAGCTTAGACAAGAAAACCTACAATGAGCAGTTCTTC	CASSLDKKTYNEQFF
15	TRBV6-9	NA	TRBJ2-3	NA	TGTGCCAGCAGTCACCTTGGACCTAACACAGATACGCAGTATTTT	CASSHLGPNTDTQYF
13	TRBV28	NA	TRBJ2-7	TRBD2	TGTGCCAGCAGTCTCCGAGGACTAGCTCATCAGTACTTC	CASSLRGLAHQYF
13	TRBV28	NA	TRBJ1-1	NA	TGTGCCAGCAGGAAGGGTGAGAACACTGAAGCTTTCTTT	CASRKGENTEAFF
15	TRBV6-1	NA	TRBJ2-3	TRBD2	TGTGCCAGCACGGGACTAGCGGGGCCCACAGATACGCAGTATTTT	CASTGLAGPTDTQYF
15	TRBV11-2	NA	TRBJ2-5	TRBD1	TGTGCCAGCAGCTTAGAGGGACAGGGGGGAGAGACCCAGTACTTC	CASSLEGQGGETQYF
15	TRBV30	NA	TRBJ2-3	NA	TGTGCCTGGAGTGTACGGCGAGCCTTCACAGATACGCAGTATTTT	CAWSVRRAFTDTQYF
16	TRBV5-4	NA	TRBJ2-3	NA	TGTGCCAGCAGCTTGGTGTCGGGATCTAGCACAGATACGCAGTATTTT	CASSLVSGSSTDTQYF
14	TRBV18	NA	TRBJ2-7	NA	TGTGCCAGCTCTCCTCTAGGCAATCCCTACGAGCAGTACTTC	CASSPLGNPYEQYF
13	TRBV6-1	NA	TRBJ2-5	NA	TGTGCCAGCATGGGGCAGGCAGGAGAGACCCAGTACTTC	CASMGQAGETQYF
15	TRBV5-1	NA	TRBJ2-3	TRBD1	TGCGCCAGCAGCTTGGGACAGGGGCTGACAGATACGCAGTATTTT	CASSLGQGLTDTQYF
13	TRBV29-1	NA	TRBJ1-2	TRBD1	TGCAGCGTTGAAGATGACGACAGGGTTGGCTACACCTTC	CSVEDDDRVGYTF
14	TRBV6-6	NA	TRBJ2-7	NA	TGTGCCAGCAGTTACTCAGGGAGAGACTACGAGCAGTACTTC	CASSYSGRDYEQYF
18	TRBV28	NA	TRBJ1-1	NA	TGTGCCAGCAGTTTGGTTCTCTGGACAGCCTCCCCGAACACTGAAGCTTTCTTT	CASSLVLWTASPNTEAFF
17	TRBV7-9	NA	TRBJ1-5	NA	TGTGCCAGCAGCTTAGCGATCAGCGCGGAAAGCAATCAGCCCCAGCATTTT	CASSLAISAESNQPQHF
13	TRBV10-3	NA	TRBJ1-1	NA	TGTGCCATCAGCCAGGACATGAACACTGAAGCTTTCTTT	CAISQDMNTEAFF
14	TRBV6-5	NA	TRBJ1-2	NA	TGTGCCAGCAGTTCCGTCGGGACTGGGTATGGCTACACCTTC	CASSSVGTGYGYTF
16	TRBV19	NA	TRBJ1-6	NA	TGTGCCAGCCGCAAGGGGGGGACCTCCTATAATTCACCCCTCCACTTT	CASRKGGTSYNSPLHF
15	TRBV9	NA	TRBJ2-1	TRBD2	TGTGCCAGCAGCAGTAGCGGGAGCTCCTACAATGAGCAGTTCTTC	CASSSSGSSYNEQFF
12	TRBV7-2	NA	TRBJ2-7	NA	TGTGCCAGCAGCAAAAGCAGAGACGAGCAGTACTTC	CASSKSRDEQYF
15	TRBV6-1	NA	TRBJ2-1	NA	TGTGCCAGCAGTATTCACCGGGACAAGTACAATGAGCAGTTCTTC	CASSIHRDKYNEQFF
12	TRBV7-6	NA	TRBJ1-5	TRBD1	TGTGCCAGCCGACAGGGGGATCAGCCCCAGCATTTT	CASRQGDQPQHF
13	TRBV7-2	once	TRBJ2-1	NA	TGTGCCATCACCCCCCGGCTGATCAATGAGCAGTTCTTC	CAITPRLINEQFF
12	TRBV28	NA	TRBJ2-7	NA	TGTGCCAGCAGTTTTTACACCTACGAGCAGTACTTC	CASSFYTYEQYF
14	TRBV5-1	NA	TRBJ2-3	NA	TGCGCCAGCAGCCCGCTGCGGAGAACAGATACGCAGTATTTT	CASSPLRRTDTQYF
14	TRBV5-1	NA	TRBJ2-1	TRBD2	TGCGCCAGCAGCCTCGGACTAGCGGGAGGTTTGAGATTCTTC	CASSLGLAGGLRFF
14	TRBV30	NA	TRBJ1-1	NA	TGTGCCTGGAACCGGAGGACACCGAACACTGAAGCTTTCTTT	CAWNRRTPNTEAFF
15	TRBV6-6	NA	TRBJ2-7	TRBD1	TGTGCCAGCAGCCGTGGTAGGGGGCTTCACTACGAGCAGTACTTC	CASSRGRGLHYEQYF
14	TRBV5-1	NA	TRBJ2-7	TRBD1	TGCGCCAGCAGTCTGACAGGGGGCGATTACGAGCAGTACTTC	CASSLTGGDYEQYF
13	TRBV2	NA	TRBJ2-3	NA	TGTGCCAGCAGTGTGGGGTTCACAGATACGCAGTATTTT	CASSVGFTDTQYF
16	TRBV7-9	NA	TRBJ2-3	NA	TGTGCCAGCAGCTTTAGATTAGCGCGTAGCACAGATACGCAGTATTTT	CASSFRLARSTDTQYF
15	TRBV6-1	NA	TRBJ2-2	NA	TGTGCCAGCAGTGAGCAGGGGCGAGGCACCGGGGAGCTGTTTTTT	CASSEQGRGTGELFF
16	TRBV5-3	NA	TRBJ1-4	NA	TGTGCCAGAAGCCCCCCCCGACAGACCTCCGGTGAAAAACTGTTTTTT	CARSPPRQTSGEKLFF
12	TRBV7-9	NA	TRBJ2-7	NA	TGTGCCAGCAGCCACACTAGCTACGAGCAGTACTTC	CASSHTSYEQYF
16	TRBV12-5	NA	TRBJ2-7	NA	TGTGCTAGTGGTTTGGTACTGTCAGGGGATTTGGTGGAGCAGTACTTC	CASGLVLSGDLVEQYF
16	TRBV7-6	NA	TRBJ2-6	NA	TGTGCCAGCAGCCCCGCCCCCAGCTCTGGGGCCAACGTCCTGACTTTC	CASSPAPSSGANVLTF
16	TRBV7-8	NA	TRBJ2-1	TRBD2	TGTGCCAGCAGCTTCTCTAGCGGGGGGGAGAACAATGAGCAGTTCTTC	CASSFSSGGENNEQFF
16	TRBV12-5	NA	TRBJ1-2	TRBD1	TGTGCTAGTGGTTTCACCTGGGGACAGGGTAACTATGGCTACACCTTC	CASGFTWGQGNYGYTF
13	TRBV10-3	NA	TRBJ2-7	NA	TGTGCCATCAGTGAGTCGGAAGTTGACGAGCAGTACTTC	CAISESEVDEQYF
13	TRBV30	few	TRBJ1-1	NA	TGTGCCTGGAGTCCCGACAGGTTCACTGAAGCTTTCTTT	CAWSPDRFTEAFF
14	TRBV4-1	NA	TRBJ2-5	NA	TGCGCCAGCAGCCAAGAGTTGAGTCGGGAGACCCAGTACTTC	CASSQELSRETQYF
13	TRBV7-9	NA	TRBJ1-1	NA	TGTGCCAGCAGCGGGTGGGCGGACACTGAAGCTTTCTTT	CASSGWADTEAFF
17	TRBV18	NA	TRBJ1-4	TRBD1	TGTGCCAGCTCACAATTCCGGGACAGGTGGGGAAATGAAAAACTGTTTTTT	CASSQFRDRWGNEKLFF
13	TRBV30	NA	TRBJ1-1	NA	TGTGCCTGGAGTGTCTCGGTAAACACTGAAGCTTTCTTT	CAWSVSVNTEAFF
17	TRBV5-1	NA	TRBJ2-5	NA	TGCGCCAGCAGCTTGACAGGTTACCCTCCGTACCAAGAGACCCAGTACTTC	CASSLTGYPPYQETQYF
14	TRBV4-3	NA	TRBJ2-2	NA	TGCGCCAGCAGCCAAGAAAGATACACCGGGGAGCTGTTTTTT	CASSQERYTGELFF
13	TRBV19	NA	TRBJ2-7	NA	TGTGCCCTCCCCCGGGGGAGCTCCTACGAGCAGTACTTC	CALPRGSSYEQYF
13	TRBV11-3	NA	TRBJ2-7	NA	TGTGCCAGCAGCTCCGGGACCGATTACGAGCAGTACTTC	CASSSGTDYEQYF
13	TRBV2	NA	TRBJ2-2	NA	TGTGCCAGCAGGAAAGCGAACACCGGGGAGCTGTTTTTT	CASRKANTGELFF
13	TRBV5-1	NA	TRBJ2-5	TRBD1	TGCGCCAGCAGCGGGACAGTCCAAGAGACCCAGTACTTC	CASSGTVQETQYF
15	TRBV4-3	NA	TRBJ2-2	NA	TGCGCCAGCAGCCAAGACCTAAGCCTCACCGGGGAGCTGTTTTTT	CASSQDLSLTGELFF
16	TRBV5-1	NA	TRBJ1-6	NA	TGCGCCAGCAGCTTGGCAGTACAGGGTTTGGGATCACCCCTCCACTTT	CASSLAVQGLGSPLHF
17	TRBV5-1	NA	TRBJ2-2	NA	TGCGCCAGCAGCTTGGAAGGAGGTCGCAGAAACACCGGGGAGCTGTTTTTT	CASSLEGGRRNTGELFF
12	TRBV7-9	NA	TRBJ1-1	NA	TGTGCCAGCAGCTTGACAGCCACAGAAGCTTTCTTT	CASSLTATEAFF
9	TRBV20-1	few	TRBJ2-7	NA	TGCAGTGCTTGCCGCGAGCAGTACTTC	CSACREQYF
16	TRBV27	NA	TRBJ2-1	NA	TGTGCCAGCAGTTCGAGAGCTAGACACTCCTACAATGAGCAGTTCTTC	CASSSRARHSYNEQFF
14	TRBV5-4	NA	TRBJ2-2	NA	TGTGCCAGCAGCCACTGGCAGCACACCGGGGAGCTGTTTTTT	CASSHWQHTGELFF
13	TRBV10-3	NA	TRBJ1-4	NA	TGTGCCATCGGACTTGGATTTAATGAAAAACTGTTTTTT	CAIGLGFNEKLFF